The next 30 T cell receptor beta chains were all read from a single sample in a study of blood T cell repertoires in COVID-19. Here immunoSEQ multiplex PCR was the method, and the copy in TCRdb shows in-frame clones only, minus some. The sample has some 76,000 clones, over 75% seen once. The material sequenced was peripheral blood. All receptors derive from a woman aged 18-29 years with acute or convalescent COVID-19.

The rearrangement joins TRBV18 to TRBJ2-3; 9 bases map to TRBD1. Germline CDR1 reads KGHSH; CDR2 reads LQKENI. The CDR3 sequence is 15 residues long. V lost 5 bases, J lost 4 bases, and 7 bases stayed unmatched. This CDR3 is CASSTTGGASDTQYF. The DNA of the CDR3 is TGTGCCAGCTCAACTACAGGGGGCGCTTCAGATACGCAGTATTTT.

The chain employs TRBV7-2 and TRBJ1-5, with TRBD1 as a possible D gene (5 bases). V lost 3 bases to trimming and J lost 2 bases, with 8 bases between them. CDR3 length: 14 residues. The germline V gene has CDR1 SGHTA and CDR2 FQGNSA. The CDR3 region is CASSFPGGNQPQHF. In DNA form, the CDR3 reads TGTGCCAGCAGCTTCCCGGGGGGCAATCAGCCCCAGCATTTT.

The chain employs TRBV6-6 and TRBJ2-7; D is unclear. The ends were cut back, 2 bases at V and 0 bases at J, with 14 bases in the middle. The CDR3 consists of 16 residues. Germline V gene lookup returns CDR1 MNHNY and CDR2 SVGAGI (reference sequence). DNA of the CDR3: TGTGCCAGCAGTTACGAGTTGCATATCCTCTCCTACGAGCAGTACTTC. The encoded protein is CASSYELHILSYEQYF.

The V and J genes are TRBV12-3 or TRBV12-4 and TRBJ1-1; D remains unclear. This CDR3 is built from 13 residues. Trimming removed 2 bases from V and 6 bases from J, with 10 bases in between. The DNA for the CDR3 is TGTGCCAGCAGTTTACTCAACGGGGCTGAAGCTTTCTTT. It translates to CASSLLNGAEAFF.

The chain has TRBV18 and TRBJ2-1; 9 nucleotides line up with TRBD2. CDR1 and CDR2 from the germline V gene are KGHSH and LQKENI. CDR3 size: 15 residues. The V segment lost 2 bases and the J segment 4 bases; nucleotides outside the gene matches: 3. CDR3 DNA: TGTGCCAGCTCACCAGCAGCGGGAGGTTACAATGAGCAGTTCTTC. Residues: CASSPAAGGYNEQFF.

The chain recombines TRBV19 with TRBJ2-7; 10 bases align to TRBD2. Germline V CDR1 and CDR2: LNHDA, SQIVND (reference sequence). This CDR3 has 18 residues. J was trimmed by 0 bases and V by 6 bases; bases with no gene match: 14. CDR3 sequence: CASRPSGSPEYNSYEQYF. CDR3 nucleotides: TGTGCCAGTAGGCCTAGCGGGAGCCCCGAATATAACTCCTACGAGCAGTACTTC. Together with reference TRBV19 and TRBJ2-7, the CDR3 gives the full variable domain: DGGITQSPKYLFRKEGQNVTLSCEQNLNHDAMYWYRQDPGQGLRLIYYSQIVNDFQKGDIAEGYSVSREKKESFPLTVTSAQKNPTAFYLCASRPSGSPEYNSYEQYFGPGTRLTVT.

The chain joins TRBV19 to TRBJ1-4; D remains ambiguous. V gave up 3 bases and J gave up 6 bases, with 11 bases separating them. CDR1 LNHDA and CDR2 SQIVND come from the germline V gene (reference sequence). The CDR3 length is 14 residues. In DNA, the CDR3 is TGTGCCAGTAGTATCTCCAGAGCGGATGAAAAACTGTTTTTT. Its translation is CASSISRADEKLFF.

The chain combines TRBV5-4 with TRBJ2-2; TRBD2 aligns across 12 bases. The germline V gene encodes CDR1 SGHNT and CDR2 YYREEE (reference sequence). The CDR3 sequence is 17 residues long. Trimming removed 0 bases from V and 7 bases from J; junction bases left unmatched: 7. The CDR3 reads CASSLDASGRAGGELFF. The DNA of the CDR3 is TGTGCCAGCAGCTTGGATGCTAGCGGGAGGGCTGGCGGGGAGCTGTTTTTT.

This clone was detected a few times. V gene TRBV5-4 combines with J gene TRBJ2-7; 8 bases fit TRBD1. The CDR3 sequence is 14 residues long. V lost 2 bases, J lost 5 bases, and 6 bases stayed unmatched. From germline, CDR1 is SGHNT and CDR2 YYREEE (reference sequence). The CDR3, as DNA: TGTGCCAGCAGCTTAGGACAGGGAGTAAACGAGCAGTACTTC. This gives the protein CASSLGQGVNEQYF.

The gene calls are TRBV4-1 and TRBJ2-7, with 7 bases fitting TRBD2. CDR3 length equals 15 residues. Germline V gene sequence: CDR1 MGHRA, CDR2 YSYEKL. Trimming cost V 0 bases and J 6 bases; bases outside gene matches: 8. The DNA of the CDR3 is TGCGCCAGCAGCCAAGAGGGGGGGTTTTTGGGCGAGCAGTACTTC. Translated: CASSQEGGFLGEQYF.

CDR3 sequence: CASRLRGGVINEQFF. As DNA, the CDR3 is TGTGCCAGCAGGTTGAGAGGGGGCGTTATCAATGAGCAGTTCTTC. This chain links TRBV2 with TRBJ2-1; 7 nucleotides line up with TRBD1. V lost 6 bases, J lost 6 bases, and 11 bases stayed unmatched. This CDR3 comprises 15 residues. Per germline, CDR1 SNHLY and CDR2 FYNNEI.

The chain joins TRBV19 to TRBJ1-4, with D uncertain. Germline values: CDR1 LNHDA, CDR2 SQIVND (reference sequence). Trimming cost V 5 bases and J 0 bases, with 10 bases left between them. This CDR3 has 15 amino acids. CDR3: CASSPLLATNEKLFF. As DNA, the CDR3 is TGTGCCAGTAGTCCCCTCCTAGCAACTAATGAAAAACTGTTTTTT.

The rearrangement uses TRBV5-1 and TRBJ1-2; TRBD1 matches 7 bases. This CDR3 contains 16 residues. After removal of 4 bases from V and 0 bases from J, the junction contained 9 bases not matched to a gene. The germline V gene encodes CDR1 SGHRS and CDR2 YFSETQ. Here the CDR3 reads CASSPQTGTANYGYTF. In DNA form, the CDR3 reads TGCGCCAGCAGCCCGCAGACCGGGACAGCTAACTATGGCTACACCTTC.

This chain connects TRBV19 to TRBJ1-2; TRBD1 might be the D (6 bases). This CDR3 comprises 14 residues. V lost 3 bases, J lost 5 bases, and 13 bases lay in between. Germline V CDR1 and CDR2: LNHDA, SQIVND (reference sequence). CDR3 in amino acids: CASSMKGQSYGYTF. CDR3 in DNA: TGTGCCAGTAGTATGAAGGGACAATCTTATGGCTACACCTTC.

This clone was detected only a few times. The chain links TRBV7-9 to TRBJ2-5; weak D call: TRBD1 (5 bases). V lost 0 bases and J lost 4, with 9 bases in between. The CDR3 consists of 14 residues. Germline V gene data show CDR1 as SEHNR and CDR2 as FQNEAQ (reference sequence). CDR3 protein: CASSLAQGVETQYF. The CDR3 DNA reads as TGTGCCAGCAGCTTAGCGCAGGGTGTAGAGACCCAGTACTTC.

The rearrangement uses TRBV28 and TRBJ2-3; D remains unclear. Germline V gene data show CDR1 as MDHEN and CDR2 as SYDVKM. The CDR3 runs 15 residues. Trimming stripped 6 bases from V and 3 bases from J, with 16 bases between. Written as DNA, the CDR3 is TGTGCCAGCAGAGATCGTCAGCGAGTGACAGATACGCAGTATTTT. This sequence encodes CASRDRQRVTDTQYF.

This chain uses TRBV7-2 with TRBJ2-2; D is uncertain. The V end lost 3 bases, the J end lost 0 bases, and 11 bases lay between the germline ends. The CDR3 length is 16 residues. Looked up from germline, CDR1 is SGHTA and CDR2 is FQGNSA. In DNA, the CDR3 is TGTGCCAGCAGCTTTCCCCATAACTCGAACACCGGGGAGCTGTTTTTT. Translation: CASSFPHNSNTGELFF.

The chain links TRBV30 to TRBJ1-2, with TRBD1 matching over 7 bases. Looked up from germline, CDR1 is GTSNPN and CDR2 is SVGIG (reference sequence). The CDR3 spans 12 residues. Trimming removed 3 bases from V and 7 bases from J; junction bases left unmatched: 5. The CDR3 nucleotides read TGTGCCTGGAGCCTACAGGGGTTTGGCTACACCTTC. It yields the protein CAWSLQGFGYTF.

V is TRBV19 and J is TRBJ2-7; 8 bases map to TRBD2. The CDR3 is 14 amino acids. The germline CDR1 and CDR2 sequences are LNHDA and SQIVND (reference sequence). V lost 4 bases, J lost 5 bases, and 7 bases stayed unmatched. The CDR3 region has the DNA TGTGCCAGTAGTAAATCGGGAGGGCCCCACGAGCAGTACTTC. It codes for CASSKSGGPHEQYF.

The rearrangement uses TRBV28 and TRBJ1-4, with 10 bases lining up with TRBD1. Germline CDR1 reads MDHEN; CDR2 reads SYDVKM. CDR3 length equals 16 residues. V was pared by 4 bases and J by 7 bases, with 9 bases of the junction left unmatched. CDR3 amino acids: CASSSDRGRVAEKLFF. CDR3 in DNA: TGTGCCAGCAGTTCCGACAGGGGGCGCGTTGCTGAAAAACTGTTTTTT.

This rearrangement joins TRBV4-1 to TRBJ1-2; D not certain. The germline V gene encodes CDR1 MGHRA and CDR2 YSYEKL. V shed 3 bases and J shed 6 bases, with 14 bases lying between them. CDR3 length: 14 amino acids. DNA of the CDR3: TGCGCCAGCAGCCACCCCGGCAGGTTGGATGGCTACACCTTC. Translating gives CASSHPGRLDGYTF.

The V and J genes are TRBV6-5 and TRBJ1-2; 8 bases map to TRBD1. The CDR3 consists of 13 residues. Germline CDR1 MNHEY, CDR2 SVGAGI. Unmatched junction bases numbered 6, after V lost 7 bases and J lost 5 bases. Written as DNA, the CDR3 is TGTGCCAGCACCGCACAGGGGGTGTATGGCTACACCTTC. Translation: CASTAQGVYGYTF.

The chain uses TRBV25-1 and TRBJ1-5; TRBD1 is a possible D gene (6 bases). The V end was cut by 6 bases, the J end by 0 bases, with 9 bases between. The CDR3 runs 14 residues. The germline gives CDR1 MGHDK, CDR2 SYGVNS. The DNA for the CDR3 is TGTGCCAGCAGCACAGGGACTAGCAATCAGCCCCAGCATTTT. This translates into CASSTGTSNQPQHF.

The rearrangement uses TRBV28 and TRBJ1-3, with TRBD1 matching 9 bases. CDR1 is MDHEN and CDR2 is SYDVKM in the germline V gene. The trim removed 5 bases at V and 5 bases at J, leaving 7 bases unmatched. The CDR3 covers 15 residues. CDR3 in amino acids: CASSKTGGLRNTIYF. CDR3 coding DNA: TGTGCCAGCAGTAAAACAGGGGGCTTAAGAAACACCATATATTTT.

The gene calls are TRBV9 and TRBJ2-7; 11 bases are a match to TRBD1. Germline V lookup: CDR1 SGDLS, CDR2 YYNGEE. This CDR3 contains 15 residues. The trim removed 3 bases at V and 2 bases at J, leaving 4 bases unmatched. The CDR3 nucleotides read TGTGCCAGCAGCGCCGGACAGGGGGCCCCCTACGAGCAGTACTTC. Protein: CASSAGQGAPYEQYF.

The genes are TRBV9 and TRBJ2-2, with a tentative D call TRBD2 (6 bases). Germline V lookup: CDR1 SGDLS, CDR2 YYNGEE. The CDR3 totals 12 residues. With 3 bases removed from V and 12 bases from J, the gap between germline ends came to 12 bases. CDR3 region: CASSAVEGQLFF. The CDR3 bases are TGTGCCAGCAGCGCAGTGGAGGGTCAGCTGTTTTTT.

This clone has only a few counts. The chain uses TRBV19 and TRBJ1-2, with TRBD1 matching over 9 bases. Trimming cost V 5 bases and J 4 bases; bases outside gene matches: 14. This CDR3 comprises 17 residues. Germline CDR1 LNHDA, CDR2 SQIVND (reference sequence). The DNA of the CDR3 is TGTGCCAGTAGTCTATCGGCCGGGACAGGGACCGTCTATGGCTACACCTTC. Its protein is CASSLSAGTGTVYGYTF.

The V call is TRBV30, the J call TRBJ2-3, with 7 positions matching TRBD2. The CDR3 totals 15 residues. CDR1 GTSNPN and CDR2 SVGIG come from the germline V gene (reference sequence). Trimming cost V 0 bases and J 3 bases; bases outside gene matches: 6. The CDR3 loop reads CAWSVAGRATDTQYF. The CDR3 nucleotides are TGTGCCTGGAGTGTCGCAGGGAGGGCGACAGATACGCAGTATTTT.

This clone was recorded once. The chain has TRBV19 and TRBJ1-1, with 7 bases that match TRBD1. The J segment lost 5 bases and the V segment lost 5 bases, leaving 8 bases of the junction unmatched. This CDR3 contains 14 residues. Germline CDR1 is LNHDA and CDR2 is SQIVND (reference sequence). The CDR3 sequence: CASSLWAGGTEAFF. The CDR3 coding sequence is TGTGCCAGTAGTCTTTGGGCAGGGGGGACTGAAGCTTTCTTT. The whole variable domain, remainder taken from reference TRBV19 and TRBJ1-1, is DGGITQSPKYLFRKEGQNVTLSCEQNLNHDAMYWYRQDPGQGLRLIYYSQIVNDFQKGDIAEGYSVSREKKESFPLTVTSAQKNPTAFYLCASSLWAGGTEAFFGQGTRLTVV.

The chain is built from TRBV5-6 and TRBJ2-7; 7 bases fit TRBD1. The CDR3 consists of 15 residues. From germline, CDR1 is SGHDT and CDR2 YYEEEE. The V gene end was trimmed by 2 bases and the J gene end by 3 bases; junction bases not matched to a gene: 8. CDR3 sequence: CASSLGGRGIYEQYF. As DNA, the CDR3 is TGTGCCAGCAGCTTAGGTGGCAGGGGGATCTACGAGCAGTACTTC.